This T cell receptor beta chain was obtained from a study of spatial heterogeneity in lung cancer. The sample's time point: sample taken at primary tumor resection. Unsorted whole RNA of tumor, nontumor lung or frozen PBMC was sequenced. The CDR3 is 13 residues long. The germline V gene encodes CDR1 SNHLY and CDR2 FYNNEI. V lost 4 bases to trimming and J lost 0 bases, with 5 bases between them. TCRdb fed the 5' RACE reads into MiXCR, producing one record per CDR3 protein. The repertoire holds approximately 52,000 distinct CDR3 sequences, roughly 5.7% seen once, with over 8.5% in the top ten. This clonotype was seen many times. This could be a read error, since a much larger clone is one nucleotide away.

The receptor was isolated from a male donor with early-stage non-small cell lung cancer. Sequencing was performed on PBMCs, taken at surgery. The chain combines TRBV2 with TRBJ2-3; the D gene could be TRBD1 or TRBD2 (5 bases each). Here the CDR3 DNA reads TGTGCCAGCAGTGGGGACAGCACAGATACGCAGTATTTT. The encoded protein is CASSGDSTDTQYF.